This T cell receptor beta chain comes out of a study of shared clonotypes between healthy human individuals. Only in-frame clones appear in the TCRdb table, and some are missing; sequencing was by immunoSEQ multiplex PCR. The table includes a few million clones, 80% to 95% detected once. This CDR3 has 16 amino acids. Germline V gene sequence: CDR1 SGHRS, CDR2 YFSETQ. V lost 4 bases, J lost 5 bases, and 19 bases lay in between. Sequencing used naive CD4+ T cells from PBMCs. Stated subset: CD45RA+ positively selected. The sequence derives from a young man in good health. Some clones in this sample may be carry-over from other donors' samples. This sequence joins TRBV5-1 and TRBJ2-1; D is possibly TRBD2 (5 bases). The CDR3 loop reads CASSIDSRTHHNEQFF. The CDR3 region has the DNA TGCGCCAGCAGCATAGACTCCAGGACTCACCACAATGAGCAGTTCTTC.